This TCR beta chain was found in a study of CD8+ T cells in alopecia areata. Study context: It was oral tofacitinib, at 5 to 10 mg twice daily, that treated patients received.

There are 17 residues in the CDR3. V was pared by 3 bases and J by 0 bases, with 10 bases of the junction left unmatched. Germline assignment: CDR1 KGHSH and CDR2 LQKENI. A few counts support this clone. Peripheral blood and lesional scalp punch biopsies came from alopecia areata patients. cDNA prepared by RNA extraction and subsequent reverse transcription served as the template for sequencing. Only in-frame clones appear in the TCRdb table, and some are missing; sequencing was by immunoSEQ multiplex PCR. The data contain around 200,000 clones, more than 60% of them singletons. The material sequenced was CD4+ T cells sorted from blood, taken at week 0. This clonotype originated in a human donor with alopecia areata. The genes are TRBV18 and TRBJ2-7, with TRBD2 identical over 8 bases. The CDR3 coding sequence is TGTGCCAGCTCACCCCAGGCCCTAGCGGGCTTCTCCTACGAGCAGTACTTC. Translated, it gives CASSPQALAGFSYEQYF. The whole variable domain, filled in from reference TRBV18 and TRBJ2-7, reads NAGVMQNPRHLVRRRGQEARLRCSPMKGHSHVYWYRQLPEEGLKFMVYLQKENIIDESGMPKERFSAEFPKEGPSILRIQQVVRGDSAAYFCASSPQALAGFSYEQYFGPGTRLTVT.